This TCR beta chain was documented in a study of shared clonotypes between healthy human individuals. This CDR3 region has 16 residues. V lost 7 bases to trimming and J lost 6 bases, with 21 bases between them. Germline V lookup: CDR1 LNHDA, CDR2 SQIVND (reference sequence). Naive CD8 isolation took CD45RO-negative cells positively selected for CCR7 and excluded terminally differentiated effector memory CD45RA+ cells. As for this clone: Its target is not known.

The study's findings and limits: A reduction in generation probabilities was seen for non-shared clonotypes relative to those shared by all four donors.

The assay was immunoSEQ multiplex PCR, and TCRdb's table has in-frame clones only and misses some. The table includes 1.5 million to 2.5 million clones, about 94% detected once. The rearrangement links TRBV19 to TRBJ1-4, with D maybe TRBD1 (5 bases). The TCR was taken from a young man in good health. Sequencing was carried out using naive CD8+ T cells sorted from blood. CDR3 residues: CASKRTTTAWDEKLFF. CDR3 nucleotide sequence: TGTGCCAGTAAGAGGACCACGACAGCCTGGGATGAAAAACTGTTTTTT.